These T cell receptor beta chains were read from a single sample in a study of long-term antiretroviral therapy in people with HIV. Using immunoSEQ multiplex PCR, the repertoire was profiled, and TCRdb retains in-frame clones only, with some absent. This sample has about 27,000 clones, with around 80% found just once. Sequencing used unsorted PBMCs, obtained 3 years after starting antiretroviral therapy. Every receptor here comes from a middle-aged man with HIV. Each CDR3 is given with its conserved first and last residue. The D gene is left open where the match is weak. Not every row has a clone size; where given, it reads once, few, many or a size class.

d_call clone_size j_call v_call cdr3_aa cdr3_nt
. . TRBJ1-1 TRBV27 CASRTNQRAFF TGTGCCAGCAGGACCAACCAGAGGGCTTTCTTT
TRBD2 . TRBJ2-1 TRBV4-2 CASSQEAGGGASGIPYNEQFF TGTGCCAGCAGCCAAGAGGCAGGCGGGGGGGCCTCAGGAATCCCCTACAATGAGCAGTTCTTC
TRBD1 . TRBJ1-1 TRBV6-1 CASRLGQGEAFF TGTGCCAGCAGGCTGGGACAGGGGGAAGCTTTCTTT
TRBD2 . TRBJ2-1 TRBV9 CASSFTGTTSNVEQFF TGTGCCAGCAGCTTCACCGGGACTACAAGTAATGTTGAGCAGTTCTTC
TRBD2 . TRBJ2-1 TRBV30 CAWSQGIKTSGGENEQFF TGTGCCTGGAGTCAAGGAATTAAAACTAGCGGGGGGGAGAATGAGCAGTTCTTC
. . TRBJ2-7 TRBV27 CASSLSGDAYEQYF TGTGCCAGCAGTTTATCAGGGGATGCCTACGAGCAGTACTTC
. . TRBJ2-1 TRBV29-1 CSVGSLGAYNEQFF TGCAGCGTTGGCAGCCTAGGGGCCTACAATGAGCAGTTCTTC
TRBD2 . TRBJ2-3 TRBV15 CATSRSGRADTQYF TGTGCCACCAGCAGGAGCGGGAGGGCAGATACGCAGTATTTT
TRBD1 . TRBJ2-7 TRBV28 CASSFSGQARVEQYF TGTGCCAGCAGTTTCTCCGGACAGGCCCGGGTCGAGCAGTACTTC
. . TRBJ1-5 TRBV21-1 CASPPAERNQPQHF TGTGCCAGCCCCCCGGCAGAAAGAAATCAGCCCCAGCATTTT
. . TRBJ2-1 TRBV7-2 CASSLVSSSYNEQFF TGTGCCAGCAGCTTAGTATCGAGCTCCTACAATGAGCAGTTCTTC
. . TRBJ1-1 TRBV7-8 CASSLAGPDTEAFF TGTGCCAGCAGCTTAGCGGGGCCAGACACTGAAGCTTTCTTT
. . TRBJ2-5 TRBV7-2 CASSPPGVQRKTQYF TGTGCCAGCAGCCCTCCCGGGGTCCAAAGGAAGACCCAGTACTTC
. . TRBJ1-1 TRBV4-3 CASSQDLSNTEAFF TGCGCCAGCAGCCAAGACTTGTCGAACACTGAAGCTTTCTTT
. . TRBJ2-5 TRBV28 CASSFLGVTAHQETQYF TGTGCCAGCAGTTTTCTTGGTGTCACAGCGCACCAAGAGACCCAGTACTTC
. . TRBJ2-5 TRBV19 CASGAQETQYF TGTGCCAGCGGGGCTCAAGAGACCCAGTACTTC
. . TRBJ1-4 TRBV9 CASSVYPGVEKLFF TGTGCCAGCAGCGTATACCCCGGGGTTGAAAAACTGTTTTTT
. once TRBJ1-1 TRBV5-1 CASSLVQGKTEAFF TGCGCCAGCAGCTTGGTCCAGGGGAAGACTGAAGCTTTCTTT
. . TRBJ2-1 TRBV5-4 CASSLESDSGSGFF TGTGCCAGCAGCTTGGAAAGTGATTCTGGGAGCGGGTTCTTC
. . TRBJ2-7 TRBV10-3 CAISAQAARSYEQYF TGTGCCATCAGCGCCCAAGCGGCACGCTCCTACGAGCAGTACTTC
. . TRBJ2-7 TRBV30 CAWRTSYEQYF TGTGCCTGGAGGACCAGCTACGAGCAGTACTTC
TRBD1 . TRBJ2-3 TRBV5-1 CASSISGGIGTQYF TGCGCCAGCAGCATTTCAGGGGGCATTGGTACGCAGTATTTT
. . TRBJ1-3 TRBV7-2 CASSRDVLSGNTIYF TGTGCCAGCAGCCGAGACGTACTCTCTGGAAACACCATATATTTT
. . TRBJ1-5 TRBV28 CASKRGHYGGALNQPQHF TGTGCCAGCAAAAGGGGTCATTACGGCGGCGCGTTAAATCAGCCCCAGCATTTT
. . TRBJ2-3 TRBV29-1 CSVSVMPPDTQYF TGCAGCGTCTCTGTGATGCCTCCGGATACGCAGTATTTT
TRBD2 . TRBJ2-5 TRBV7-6 CASSFPNKQISGGHQETQYF TGTGCCAGCAGCTTCCCCAACAAGCAAATTAGCGGGGGCCACCAAGAGACCCAGTACTTC
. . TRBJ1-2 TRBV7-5 CVRSPCAAGRVANYGYTF TGTGTCAGAAGCCCCTGCGCAGCAGGGCGGGTAGCTAACTATGGCTACACCTTC
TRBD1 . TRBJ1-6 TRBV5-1 CASSGDRGYSPLHF TGCGCCAGCAGCGGTGACAGGGGATATTCACCCCTCCACTTT
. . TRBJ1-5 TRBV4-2 CASSQDYSNQPQHF TGTGCCAGCAGCCAAGACTACAGCAATCAGCCCCAGCATTTT
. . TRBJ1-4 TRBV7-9 CASSSDGGGEKLFF TGTGCCAGCAGCTCCGATGGGGGGGGAGAAAAACTGTTTTTT
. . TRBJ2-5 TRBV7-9 CASSFGTQETQYF TGTGCCAGCAGCTTCGGCACCCAAGAGACCCAGTACTTC
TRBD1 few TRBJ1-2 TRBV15 CATSKDRGYGYTF TGTGCCACCAGCAAGGACAGGGGCTATGGCTACACCTTC
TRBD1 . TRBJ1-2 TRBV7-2 CASSLGGQAIGYTF TGTGCCAGCAGTCTAGGAGGACAGGCCATTGGCTACACCTTC
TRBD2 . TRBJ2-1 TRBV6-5 CASSLLAGYNEQFF TGTGCCAGCAGCCTACTAGCGGGTTACAATGAGCAGTTCTTC
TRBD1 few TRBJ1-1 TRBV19 CASSIAWQGGNTEAFF TGTGCCAGTAGTATAGCCTGGCAGGGGGGGAACACTGAAGCTTTCTTT
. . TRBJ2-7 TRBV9 CASSVGGGPYEQYF TGTGCCAGCAGCGTAGGCGGCGGTCCCTACGAGCAGTACTTC
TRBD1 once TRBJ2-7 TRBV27 CASSVSRDSNYEQYF TGTGCCAGCAGCGTCAGCCGGGACAGCAACTACGAGCAGTACTTC
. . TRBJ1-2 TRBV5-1 CASSLEGTYGYTF TGCGCCAGCAGCTTAGAAGGTACCTATGGCTACACCTTC
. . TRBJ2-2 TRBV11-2 CASSTGTGELFF TGTGCCAGCAGCACCGGGACCGGGGAGCTGTTTTTT
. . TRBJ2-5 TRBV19 CASSQGRPGAETQYF TGTGCCAGTAGTCAAGGGCGACCTGGGGCAGAGACCCAGTACTTC
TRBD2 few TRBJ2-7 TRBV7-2 CASSLEASGRSEQYF TGTGCCAGCAGCTTAGAAGCCAGCGGGAGATCCGAGCAGTACTTC
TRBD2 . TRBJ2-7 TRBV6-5 CASSTSGRASYEQYF TGTGCCAGCAGCACTAGCGGGAGGGCGTCCTACGAGCAGTACTTC
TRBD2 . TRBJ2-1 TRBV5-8 CASSLVAGDWDEQFF TGTGCCAGCAGCTTGGTAGCGGGAGACTGGGATGAGCAGTTCTTC
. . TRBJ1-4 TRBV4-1 CASSEGEKLFF TGCGCCAGCAGCGAGGGAGAAAAACTGTTTTTT
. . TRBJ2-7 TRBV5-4 CASSLKDAYEQYF TGTGCCAGCAGCTTGAAGGATGCCTACGAGCAGTACTTC
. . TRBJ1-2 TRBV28 CASRASGDYGYTF TGTGCCAGCCGGGCCTCGGGTGACTATGGCTACACCTTC
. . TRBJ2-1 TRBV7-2 CASTRVSSYNEQFF TGTGCCAGCACCCGGGTTAGCTCCTACAATGAGCAGTTCTTC
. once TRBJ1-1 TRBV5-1 CASSFSNTEAFF TGCGCCAGCAGCTTTTCGAACACTGAAGCTTTCTTT
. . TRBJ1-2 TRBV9 CASSVDQSRSYTF TGTGCCAGCAGCGTAGATCAGTCGAGGTCTTACACCTTC
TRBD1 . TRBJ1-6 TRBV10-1 CASSEYRGSPLHF TGCGCCAGCAGCGAATACAGGGGCTCACCCCTCCACTTT
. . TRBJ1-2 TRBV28 CASSPFQGAAGSYGYTF TGTGCCAGCAGTCCTTTTCAGGGAGCGGCGGGTAGCTATGGCTACACCTTC
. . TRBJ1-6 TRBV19 CASSSRDPNSPLHF TGTGCCAGTAGTAGCCGGGACCCGAATTCACCCCTCCACTTT
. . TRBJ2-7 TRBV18 CASSPPIPLSSYEQYF TGTGCCAGCTCACCACCGATACCGCTGAGCTCCTACGAGCAGTACTTC
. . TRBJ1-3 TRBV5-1 CASRPPDSGNTIYF TGCGCCAGCCGCCCCCCGGACTCTGGAAACACCATATATTTT
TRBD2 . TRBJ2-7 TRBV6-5 CASSYAPSGSQQYF TGTGCCAGCAGTTATGCCCCTAGCGGGAGTCAGCAGTACTTC
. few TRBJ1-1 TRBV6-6 CASSYGQTNGEAFF TGTGCCAGCAGTTACGGGCAAACCAACGGGGAAGCTTTCTTT
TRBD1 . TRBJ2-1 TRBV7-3 CASSNDRGTYNEQFF TGTGCCAGCAGCAATGACAGGGGGACCTACAATGAGCAGTTCTTC
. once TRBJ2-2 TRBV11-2 CASSPRFNTGELFF TGTGCCAGCAGCCCCCGGTTTAACACCGGGGAGCTGTTTTTT
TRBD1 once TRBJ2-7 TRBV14 CASSQDPGGRVYEQYF TGTGCCAGCAGCCAAGATCCAGGGGGCCGGGTTTACGAGCAGTACTTC